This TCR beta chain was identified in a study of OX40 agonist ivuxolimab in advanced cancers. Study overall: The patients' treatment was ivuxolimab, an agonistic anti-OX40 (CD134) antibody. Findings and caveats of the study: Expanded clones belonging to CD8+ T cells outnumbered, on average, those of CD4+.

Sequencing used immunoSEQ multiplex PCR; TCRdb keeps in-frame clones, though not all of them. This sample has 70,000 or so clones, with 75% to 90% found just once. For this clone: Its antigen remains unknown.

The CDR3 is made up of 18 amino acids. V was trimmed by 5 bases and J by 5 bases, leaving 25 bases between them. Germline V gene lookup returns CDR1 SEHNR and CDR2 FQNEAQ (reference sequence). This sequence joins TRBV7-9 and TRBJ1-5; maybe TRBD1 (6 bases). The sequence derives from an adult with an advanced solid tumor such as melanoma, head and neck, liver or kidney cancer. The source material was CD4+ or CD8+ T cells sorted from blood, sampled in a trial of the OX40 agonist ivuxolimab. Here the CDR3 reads CASSTGTRRGGMDQPQHF. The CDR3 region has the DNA TGTGCCAGCAGCACCGGGACAAGAAGAGGAGGTATGGATCAGCCCCAGCATTTT.